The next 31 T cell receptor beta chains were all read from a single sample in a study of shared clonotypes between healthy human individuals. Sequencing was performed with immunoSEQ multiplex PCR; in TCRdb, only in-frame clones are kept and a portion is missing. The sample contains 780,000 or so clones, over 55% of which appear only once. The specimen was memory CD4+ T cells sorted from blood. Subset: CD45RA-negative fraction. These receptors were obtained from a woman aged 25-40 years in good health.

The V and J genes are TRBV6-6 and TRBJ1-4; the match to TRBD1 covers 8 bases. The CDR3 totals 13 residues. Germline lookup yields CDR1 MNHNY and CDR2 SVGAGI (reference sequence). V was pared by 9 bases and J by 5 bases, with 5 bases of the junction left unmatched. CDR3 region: CASRQGINEKLFF. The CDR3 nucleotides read TGTGCCAGTCGACAGGGGATAAATGAAAAACTGTTTTTT.

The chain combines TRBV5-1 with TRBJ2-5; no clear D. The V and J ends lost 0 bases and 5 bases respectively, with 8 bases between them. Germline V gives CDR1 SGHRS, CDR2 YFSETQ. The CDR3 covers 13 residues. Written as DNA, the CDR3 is TGCGCCAGCAGCTTGGGGGTGGTGGAGACCCAGTACTTC. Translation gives CASSLGVVETQYF.

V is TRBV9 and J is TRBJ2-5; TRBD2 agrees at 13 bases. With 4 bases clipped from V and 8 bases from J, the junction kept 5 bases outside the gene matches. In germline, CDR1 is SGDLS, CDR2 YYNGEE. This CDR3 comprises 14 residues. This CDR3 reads CASSPRTSGSTQYF. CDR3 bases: TGTGCCAGCAGCCCCAGGACTAGCGGGAGTACCCAGTACTTC.

The chain's CDR3 is CASSLDPQTSNEQYF. The DNA of the CDR3 is TGTGCCAGCAGCTTAGATCCCCAGACTAGTAACGAGCAGTACTTC. The genes are TRBV11-2 and TRBJ2-7; D is perhaps TRBD2 (6 bases). V lost 0 bases, J lost 5 bases, and 14 bases lay in between. Germline V gene sequence: CDR1 SGHAT, CDR2 FQNNGV. The CDR3 has 15 amino acids.

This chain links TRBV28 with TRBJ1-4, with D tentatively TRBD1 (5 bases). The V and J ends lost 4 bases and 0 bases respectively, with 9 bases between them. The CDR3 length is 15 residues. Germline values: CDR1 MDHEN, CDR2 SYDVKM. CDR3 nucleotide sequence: TGTGCCAGCAGTTCTCCAGGGTCAACTAATGAAAAACTGTTTTTT. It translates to CASSSPGSTNEKLFF.

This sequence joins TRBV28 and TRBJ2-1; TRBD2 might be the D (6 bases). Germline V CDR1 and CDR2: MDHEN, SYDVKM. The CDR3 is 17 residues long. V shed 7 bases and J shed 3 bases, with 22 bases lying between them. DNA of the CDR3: TGTGCCAGCACCCCCCCCCACGGGCGGGATGGCTACAATGAGCAGTTCTTC. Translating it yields CASTPPHGRDGYNEQFF.

The CDR3 sequence: CASSPRGQPQHF. In DNA form, the CDR3 reads TGTGCCAGCAGTCCCCGGGGGCAGCCCCAGCATTTT. This chain joins TRBV6-5 and TRBJ1-5, with D possibly matching TRBD1 (5 bases). From germline, CDR1 is MNHEY and CDR2 SVGAGI. The CDR3 runs 12 residues. V was pared by 5 bases and J by 7 bases, with 9 bases between.

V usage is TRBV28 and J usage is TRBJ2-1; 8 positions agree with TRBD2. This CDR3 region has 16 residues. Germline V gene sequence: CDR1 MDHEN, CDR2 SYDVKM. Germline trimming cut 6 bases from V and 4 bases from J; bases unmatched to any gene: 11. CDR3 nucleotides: TGTGCCAGCAGAAAAGTGGGGGCTAGCGGGTACAATGAGCAGTTCTTC. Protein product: CASRKVGASGYNEQFF.

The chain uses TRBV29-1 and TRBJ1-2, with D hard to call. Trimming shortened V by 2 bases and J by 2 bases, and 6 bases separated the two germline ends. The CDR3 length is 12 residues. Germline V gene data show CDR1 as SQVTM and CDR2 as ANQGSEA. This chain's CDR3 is CSVEYANYGYTF. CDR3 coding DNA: TGCAGCGTTGAATATGCGAACTATGGCTACACCTTC.

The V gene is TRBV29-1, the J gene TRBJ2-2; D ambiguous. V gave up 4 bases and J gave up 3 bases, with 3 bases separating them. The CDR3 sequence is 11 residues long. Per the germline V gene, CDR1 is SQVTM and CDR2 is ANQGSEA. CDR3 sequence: CSVAYTGELFF. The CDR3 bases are TGCAGCGTTGCTTACACCGGGGAGCTGTTTTTT.

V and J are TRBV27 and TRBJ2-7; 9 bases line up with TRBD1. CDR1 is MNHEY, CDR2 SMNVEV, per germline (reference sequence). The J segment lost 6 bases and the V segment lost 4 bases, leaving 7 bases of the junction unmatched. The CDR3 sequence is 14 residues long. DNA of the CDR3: TGTGCCAGCAGTTACGAGGACAGGGGTGGCGAGCAGTACTTC. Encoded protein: CASSYEDRGGEQYF.

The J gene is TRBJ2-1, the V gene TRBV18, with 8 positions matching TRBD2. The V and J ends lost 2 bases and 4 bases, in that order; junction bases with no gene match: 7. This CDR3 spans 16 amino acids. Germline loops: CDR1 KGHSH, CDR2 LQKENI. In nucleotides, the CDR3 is TGTGCCAGCTCACCAGTGGCTAGCGGGCCATACAATGAGCAGTTCTTC. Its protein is CASSPVASGPYNEQFF.

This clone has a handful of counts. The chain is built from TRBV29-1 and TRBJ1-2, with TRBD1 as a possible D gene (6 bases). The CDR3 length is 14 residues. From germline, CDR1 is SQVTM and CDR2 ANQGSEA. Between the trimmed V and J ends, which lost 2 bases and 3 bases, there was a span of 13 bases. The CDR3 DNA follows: TGCAGCGTTGAATACAGGGAGGGAGACTATGGCTACACCTTC. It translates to CSVEYREGDYGYTF.

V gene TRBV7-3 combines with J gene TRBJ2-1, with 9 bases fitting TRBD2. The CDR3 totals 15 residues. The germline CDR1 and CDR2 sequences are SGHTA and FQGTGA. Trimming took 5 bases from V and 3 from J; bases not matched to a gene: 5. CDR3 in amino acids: CASSLLAGDYNEQFF. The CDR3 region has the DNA TGTGCCAGCAGCCTATTAGCGGGGGACTACAATGAGCAGTTCTTC.

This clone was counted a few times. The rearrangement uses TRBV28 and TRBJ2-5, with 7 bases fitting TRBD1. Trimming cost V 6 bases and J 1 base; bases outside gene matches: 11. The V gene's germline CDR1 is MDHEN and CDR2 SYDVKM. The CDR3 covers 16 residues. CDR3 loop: CASRLRQGRIQETQYF. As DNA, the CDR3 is TGTGCCAGCAGACTAAGACAGGGACGGATCCAAGAGACCCAGTACTTC.

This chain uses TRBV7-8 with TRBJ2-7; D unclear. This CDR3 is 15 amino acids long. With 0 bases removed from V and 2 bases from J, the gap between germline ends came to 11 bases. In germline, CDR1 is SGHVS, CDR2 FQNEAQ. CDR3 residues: CASSLAGKRTYEQYF. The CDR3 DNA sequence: TGTGCCAGCAGCTTAGCCGGAAAGCGTACCTACGAGCAGTACTTC.

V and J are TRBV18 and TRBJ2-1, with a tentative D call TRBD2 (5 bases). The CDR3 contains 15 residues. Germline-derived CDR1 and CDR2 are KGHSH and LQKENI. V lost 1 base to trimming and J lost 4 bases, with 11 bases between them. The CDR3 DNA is TGTGCCAGCTCACCACGGGTGGAGGAATACAATGAGCAGTTCTTC. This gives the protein CASSPRVEEYNEQFF.

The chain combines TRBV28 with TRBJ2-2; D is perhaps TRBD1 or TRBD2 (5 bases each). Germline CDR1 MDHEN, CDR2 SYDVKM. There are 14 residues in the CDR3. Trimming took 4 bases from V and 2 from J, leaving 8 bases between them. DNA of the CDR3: TGTGCCAGCAGTTCCGGGACCAACACCGGGGAGCTGTTTTTT. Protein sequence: CASSSGTNTGELFF.

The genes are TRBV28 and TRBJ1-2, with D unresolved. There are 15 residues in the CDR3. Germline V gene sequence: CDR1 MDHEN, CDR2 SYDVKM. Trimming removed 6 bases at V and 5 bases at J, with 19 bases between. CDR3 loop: CASSEPDRSYYGYTF. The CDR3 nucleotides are TGTGCCAGCAGCGAACCCGACCGGAGCTATTATGGCTACACCTTC.

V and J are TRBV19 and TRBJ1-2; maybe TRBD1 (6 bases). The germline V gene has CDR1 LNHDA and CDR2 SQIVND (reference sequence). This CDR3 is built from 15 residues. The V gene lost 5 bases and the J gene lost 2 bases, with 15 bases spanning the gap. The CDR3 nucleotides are TGTGCCAGTAGTGTGGTAACAGGGAGCAACTATGGCTACACCTTC. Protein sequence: CASSVVTGSNYGYTF.

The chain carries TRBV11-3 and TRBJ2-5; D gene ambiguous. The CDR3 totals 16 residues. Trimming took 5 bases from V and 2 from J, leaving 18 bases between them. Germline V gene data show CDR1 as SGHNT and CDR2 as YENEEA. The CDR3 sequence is CASSHSSGLGQETQYF. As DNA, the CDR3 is TGTGCCAGCAGCCATTCATCCGGGTTGGGACAAGAGACCCAGTACTTC. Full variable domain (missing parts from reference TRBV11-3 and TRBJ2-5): EAGVVQSPRYKIIEKKQPVAFWCNPISGHNTLYWYLQNLGQGPELLIRYENEEAVDDSQLPKDRFSAERLKGVDSTLKIQPAELGDSAVYLCASSHSSGLGQETQYFGPGTRLLVL.

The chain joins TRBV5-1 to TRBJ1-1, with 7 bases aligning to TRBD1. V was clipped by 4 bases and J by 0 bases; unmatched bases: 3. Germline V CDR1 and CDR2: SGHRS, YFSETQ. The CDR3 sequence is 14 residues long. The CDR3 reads CASSRDRLNTEAFF. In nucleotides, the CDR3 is TGCGCCAGCAGCCGGGACAGACTGAACACTGAAGCTTTCTTT.

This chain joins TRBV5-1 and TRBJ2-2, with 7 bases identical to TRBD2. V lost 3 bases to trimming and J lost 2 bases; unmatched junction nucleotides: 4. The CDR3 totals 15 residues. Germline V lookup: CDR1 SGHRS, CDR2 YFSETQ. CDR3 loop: CASSYSGPNTGELFF. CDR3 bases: TGCGCCAGCAGCTATAGCGGGCCCAACACCGGGGAGCTGTTTTTT.

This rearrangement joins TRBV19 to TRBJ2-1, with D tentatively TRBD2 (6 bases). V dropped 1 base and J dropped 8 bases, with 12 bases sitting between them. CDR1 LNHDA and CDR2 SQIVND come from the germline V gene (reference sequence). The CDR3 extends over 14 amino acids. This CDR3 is CASSIAGLPYEQFF. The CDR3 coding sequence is TGTGCCAGTAGTATAGCGGGACTCCCCTATGAGCAGTTCTTC. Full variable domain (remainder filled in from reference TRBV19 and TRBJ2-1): DGGITQSPKYLFRKEGQNVTLSCEQNLNHDAMYWYRQDPGQGLRLIYYSQIVNDFQKGDIAEGYSVSREKKESFPLTVTSAQKNPTAFYLCASSIAGLPYEQFFGPGTRLTVL.

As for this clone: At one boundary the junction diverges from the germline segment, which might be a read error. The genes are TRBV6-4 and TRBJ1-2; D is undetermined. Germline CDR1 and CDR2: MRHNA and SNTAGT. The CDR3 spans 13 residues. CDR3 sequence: CASSYSNLDGYTF. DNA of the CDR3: TGTGCCAGCAGTTACTCCAACTTGGATGGCTACACCTTC.

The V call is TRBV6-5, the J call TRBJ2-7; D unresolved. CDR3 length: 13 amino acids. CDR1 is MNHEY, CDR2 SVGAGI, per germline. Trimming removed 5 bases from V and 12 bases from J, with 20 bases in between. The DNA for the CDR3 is TGTGCCAGCAGTGCGGCCCAAAATAGGCCTGCGTACTTC. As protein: CASSAAQNRPAYF.

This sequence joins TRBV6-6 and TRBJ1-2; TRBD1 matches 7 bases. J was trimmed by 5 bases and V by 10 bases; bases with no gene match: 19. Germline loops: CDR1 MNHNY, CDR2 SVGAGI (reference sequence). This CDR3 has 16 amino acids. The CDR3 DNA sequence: TGTGCCATCAGCTCTCTGACAGGGCTCGACTGGTATGGCTACACCTTC. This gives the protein CAISSLTGLDWYGYTF.

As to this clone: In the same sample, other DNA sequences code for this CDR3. The CDR3 loop reads CASSSAEGLGEKLFF. The DNA of the CDR3 is TGTGCCAGCAGTTCGGCGGAGGGGCTCGGGGAAAAACTGTTTTTT. The chain is built from TRBV11-1 and TRBJ1-4, with D tentatively TRBD1 (5 bases). With 6 bases removed from V and 8 bases from J, the gap between germline ends came to 19 bases. The length of the CDR3 is 15 residues. In germline, CDR1 is SGHAT, CDR2 FQDESV (reference sequence).

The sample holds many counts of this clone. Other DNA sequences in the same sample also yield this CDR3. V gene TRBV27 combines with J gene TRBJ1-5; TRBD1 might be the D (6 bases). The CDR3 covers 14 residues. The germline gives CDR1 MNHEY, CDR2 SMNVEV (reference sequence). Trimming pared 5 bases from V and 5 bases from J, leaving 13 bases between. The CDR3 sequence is CASSRGAGDQPQHF. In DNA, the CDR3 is TGTGCCAGCAGTCGGGGGGCCGGAGATCAGCCCCAGCATTTT.

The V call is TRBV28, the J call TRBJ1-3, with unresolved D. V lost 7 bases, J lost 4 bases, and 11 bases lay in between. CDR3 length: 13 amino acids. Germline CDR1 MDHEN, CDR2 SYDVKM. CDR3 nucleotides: TGTGCCAGCACCCGGGTGGACGGAAACACCATATATTTT. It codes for CASTRVDGNTIYF.

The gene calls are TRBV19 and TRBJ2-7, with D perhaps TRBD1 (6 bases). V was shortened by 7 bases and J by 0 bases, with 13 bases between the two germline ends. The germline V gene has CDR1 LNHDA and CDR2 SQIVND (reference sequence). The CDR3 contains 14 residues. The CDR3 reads CASNDRPSSYEQYF. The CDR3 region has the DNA TGTGCCAGTAACGACAGGCCAAGCTCCTACGAGCAGTACTTC.